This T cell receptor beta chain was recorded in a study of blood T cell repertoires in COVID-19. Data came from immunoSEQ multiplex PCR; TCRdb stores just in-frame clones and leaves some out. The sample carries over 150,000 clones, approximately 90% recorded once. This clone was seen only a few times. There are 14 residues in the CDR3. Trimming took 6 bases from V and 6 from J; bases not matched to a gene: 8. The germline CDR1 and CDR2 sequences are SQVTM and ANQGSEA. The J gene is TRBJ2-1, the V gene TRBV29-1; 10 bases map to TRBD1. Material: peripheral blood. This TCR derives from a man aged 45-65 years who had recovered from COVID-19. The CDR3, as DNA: TGCAGCGTGTGGACAGGGGGGGACATCAATGAGCAGTTCTTC. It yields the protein CSVWTGGDINEQFF.